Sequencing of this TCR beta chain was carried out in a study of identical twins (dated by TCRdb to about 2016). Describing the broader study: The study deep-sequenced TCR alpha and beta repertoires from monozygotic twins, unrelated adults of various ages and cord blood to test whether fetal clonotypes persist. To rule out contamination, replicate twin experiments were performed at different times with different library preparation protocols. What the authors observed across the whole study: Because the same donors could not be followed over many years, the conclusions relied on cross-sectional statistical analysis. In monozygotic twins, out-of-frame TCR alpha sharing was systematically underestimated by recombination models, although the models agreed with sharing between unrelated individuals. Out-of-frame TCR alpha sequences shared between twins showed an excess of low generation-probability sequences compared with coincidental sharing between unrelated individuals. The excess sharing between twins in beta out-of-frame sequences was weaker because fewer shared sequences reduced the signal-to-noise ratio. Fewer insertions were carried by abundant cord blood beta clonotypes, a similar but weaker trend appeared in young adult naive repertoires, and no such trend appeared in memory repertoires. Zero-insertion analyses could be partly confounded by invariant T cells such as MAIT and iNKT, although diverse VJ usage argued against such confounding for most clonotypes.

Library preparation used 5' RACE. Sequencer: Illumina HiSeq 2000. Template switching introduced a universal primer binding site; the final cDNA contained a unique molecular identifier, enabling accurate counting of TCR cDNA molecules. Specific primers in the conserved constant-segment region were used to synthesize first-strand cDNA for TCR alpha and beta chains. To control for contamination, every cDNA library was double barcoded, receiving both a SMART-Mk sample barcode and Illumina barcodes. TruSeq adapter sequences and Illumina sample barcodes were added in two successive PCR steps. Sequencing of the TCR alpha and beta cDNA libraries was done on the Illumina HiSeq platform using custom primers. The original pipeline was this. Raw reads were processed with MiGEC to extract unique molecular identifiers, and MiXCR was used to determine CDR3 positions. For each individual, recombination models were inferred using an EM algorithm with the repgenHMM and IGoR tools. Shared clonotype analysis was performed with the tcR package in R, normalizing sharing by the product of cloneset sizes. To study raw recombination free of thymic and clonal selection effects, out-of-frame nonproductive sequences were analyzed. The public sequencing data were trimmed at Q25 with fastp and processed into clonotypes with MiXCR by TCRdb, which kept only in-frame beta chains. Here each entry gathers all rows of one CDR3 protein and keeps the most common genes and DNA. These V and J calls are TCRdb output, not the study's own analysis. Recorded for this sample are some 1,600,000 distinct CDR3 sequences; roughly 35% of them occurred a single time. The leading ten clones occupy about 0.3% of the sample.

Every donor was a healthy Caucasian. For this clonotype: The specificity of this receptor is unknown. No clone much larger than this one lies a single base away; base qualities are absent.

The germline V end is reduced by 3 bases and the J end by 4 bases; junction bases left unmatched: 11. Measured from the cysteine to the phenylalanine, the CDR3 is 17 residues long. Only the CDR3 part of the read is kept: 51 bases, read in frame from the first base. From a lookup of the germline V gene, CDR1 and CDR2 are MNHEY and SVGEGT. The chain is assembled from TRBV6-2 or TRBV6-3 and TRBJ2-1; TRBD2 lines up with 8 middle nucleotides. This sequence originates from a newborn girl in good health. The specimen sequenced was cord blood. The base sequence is TGTGCCAGCAGTTATGGAAGGACTAGCAACCCTTACAATGAGCAGTTCTTC. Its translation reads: CASSYGRTSNPYNEQFF.